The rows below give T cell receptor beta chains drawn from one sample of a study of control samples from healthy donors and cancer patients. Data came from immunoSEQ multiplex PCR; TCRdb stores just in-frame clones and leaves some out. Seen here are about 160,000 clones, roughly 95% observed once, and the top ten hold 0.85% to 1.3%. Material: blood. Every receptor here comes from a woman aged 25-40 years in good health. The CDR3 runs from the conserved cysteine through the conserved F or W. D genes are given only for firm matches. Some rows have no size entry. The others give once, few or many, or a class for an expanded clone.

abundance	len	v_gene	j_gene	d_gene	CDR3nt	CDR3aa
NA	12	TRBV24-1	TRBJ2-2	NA	TGTGCCACCAGTGATAGTACCGGGGAGCTGTTTTTT	CATSDSTGELFF
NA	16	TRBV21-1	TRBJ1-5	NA	TGTGCCAGCAGGAGTGGGGAGGGGACAACGGCTCAGCCCCAGCATTTT	CASRSGEGTTAQPQHF
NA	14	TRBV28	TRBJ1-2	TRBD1	TGTGCCAGCAGCCTCGGGACAGGGAAGCGCGGCTACACCTTC	CASSLGTGKRGYTF
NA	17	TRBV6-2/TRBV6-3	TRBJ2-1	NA	TGTGCCAGCAGCCGGAACCGGGGGGCCAGCTCCTACAATGAGCAGTTCTTC	CASSRNRGASSYNEQFF
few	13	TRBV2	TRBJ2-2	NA	TGTGCCAGCAGAGGGGTCTTTGCCGGGGAGCTGTTTTTT	CASRGVFAGELFF
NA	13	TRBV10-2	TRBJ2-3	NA	TGCGCCAGCGGAATAGCAACCACAGATACGCAGTATTTT	CASGIATTDTQYF
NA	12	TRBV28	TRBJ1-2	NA	TGTGCCAGCAGTTTTCCCCAGGGTGGCTACACCTTC	CASSFPQGGYTF
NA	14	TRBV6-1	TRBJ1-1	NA	TGTGCCAGCAGTGAAGGGAGGGGGAACACTGAAGCTTTCTTT	CASSEGRGNTEAFF
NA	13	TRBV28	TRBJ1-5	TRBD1	TGTGCCACCGCGCAGGGGGTGATTCAGCCCCAGCATTTT	CATAQGVIQPQHF
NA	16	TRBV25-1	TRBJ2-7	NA	TGTGCCAGCAGTGATACAAAGGAGTCAGGGTGGTACGAGCAGTACTTC	CASSDTKESGWYEQYF
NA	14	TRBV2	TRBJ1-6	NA	TGTGCCAGCAGTGAAGGCTTACCGAATTCACCCCTCCACTTT	CASSEGLPNSPLHF
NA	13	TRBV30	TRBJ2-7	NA	TGTGCCTGGAATACGGGACGGACCTACGAGCAGTACTTC	CAWNTGRTYEQYF
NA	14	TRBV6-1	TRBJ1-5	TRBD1	TGTGCCAGCAGTGATACAGGGGGCAATCAGCCCCAGCATTTT	CASSDTGGNQPQHF
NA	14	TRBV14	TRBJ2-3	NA	TGTGCCAGCAGCACCCTCAGTTACACAGATACGCAGTATTTT	CASSTLSYTDTQYF
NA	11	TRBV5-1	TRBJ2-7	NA	TGCGCCAGCAGCATATCCTACGAGCAGTACTTC	CASSISYEQYF
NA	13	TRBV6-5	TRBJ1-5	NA	TGTGCCAGCATGGAGGACGGAAATCAGCCCCAGCATTTT	CASMEDGNQPQHF
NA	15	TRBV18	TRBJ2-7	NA	TGTGCCAGCTCACCAAGTGGGGGGGGCGGCTACGAGCAGTACTTC	CASSPSGGGGYEQYF
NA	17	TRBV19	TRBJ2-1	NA	TGTGCCAGTAGTATCGGAAGTTTGAGGGACGGCAACAATGAGCAGTTCTTC	CASSIGSLRDGNNEQFF
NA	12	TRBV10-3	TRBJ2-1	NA	TGTGCCATCAGTGAGACGGCCGATGAGCAGTTCTTC	CAISETADEQFF
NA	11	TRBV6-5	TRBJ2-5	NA	TGTGCCAGCAGAGACGCCGGGACCCAGTACTTC	CASRDAGTQYF
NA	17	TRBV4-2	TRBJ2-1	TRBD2	TGTGCCAGCAGCCAAGGAATCGGCGGGGGTTCCTACAATGAGCAGTTCTTC	CASSQGIGGGSYNEQFF
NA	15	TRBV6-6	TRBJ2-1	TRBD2	TGTGCCAGCAGTCGGACGGGACTAGCAGGAAATGAGCAGTTCTTC	CASSRTGLAGNEQFF
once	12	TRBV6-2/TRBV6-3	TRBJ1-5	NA	TGTGCCAGCAGTTATTACAATCAGCCCCAGCATTTT	CASSYYNQPQHF
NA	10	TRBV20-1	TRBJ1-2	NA	TGCAGTGCTGGACGGGATGGCTACACCTTC	CSAGRDGYTF
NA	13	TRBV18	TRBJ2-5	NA	TGTGCCAGCTCACCACCGAGTCTTGAGACCCAGTACTTC	CASSPPSLETQYF
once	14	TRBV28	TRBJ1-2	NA	TGTGCCAGCAGGATTACCGGACTTAACTATGGCTACACCTTC	CASRITGLNYGYTF
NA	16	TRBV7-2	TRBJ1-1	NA	TGTGCCAGCAGCTTATTGCAGGGTGTAATGAACACTGAAGCTTTCTTT	CASSLLQGVMNTEAFF
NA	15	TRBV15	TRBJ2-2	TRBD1	TGTGCCACCAGCAGCGACGGACAGGACACCGGGGAGCTGTTTTTT	CATSSDGQDTGELFF
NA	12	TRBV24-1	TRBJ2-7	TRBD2	TGTGCCCAACGGGCCCCGGGAGGCGAGCAGTACTTC	CAQRAPGGEQYF
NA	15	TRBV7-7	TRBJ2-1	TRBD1	TGTGCTAGCAGCGCGCCCGGGACAGACAACAATGAGCAGTTCTTC	CASSAPGTDNNEQFF
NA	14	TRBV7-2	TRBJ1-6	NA	TGTGCCAGCAGCACGTACAGAAATAATTCACCCCTCCACTTT	CASSTYRNNSPLHF
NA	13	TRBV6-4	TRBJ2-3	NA	TGTGCCAGCAGTGACTCCCCTGGAAACACGCAGTATTTT	CASSDSPGNTQYF
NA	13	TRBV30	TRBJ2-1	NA	TGTGCCTGGAGTGAGGATAGCTACAATGAGCAGTTCTTC	CAWSEDSYNEQFF
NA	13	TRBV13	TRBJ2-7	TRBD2	TGTGCCAGCAGTACTAGCGGGGTATACGAGCAGTACTTC	CASSTSGVYEQYF
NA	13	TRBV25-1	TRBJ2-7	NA	TGTGCCAGCAGTGATGAGTGGACCTACGAGCAGTACTTC	CASSDEWTYEQYF
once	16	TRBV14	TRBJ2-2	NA	TGTGCCAGCAGCCAAGTCGGGGGGCACACCACCGGGGAGCTGTTTTTT	CASSQVGGHTTGELFF
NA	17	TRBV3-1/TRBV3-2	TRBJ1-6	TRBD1	TGTGCCAGCAGCCAAGTCCCGACAGGGGGCAAGAATTCACCCCTCCACTTT	CASSQVPTGGKNSPLHF
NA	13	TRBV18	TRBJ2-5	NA	TGTGCCAGCTCACCCCCCGTCCAAGAGACCCAGTACTTC	CASSPPVQETQYF
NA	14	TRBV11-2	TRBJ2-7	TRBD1	TGTGCCAGCAGCTTAGAAGGGACAGATTACGAGCAGTACTTC	CASSLEGTDYEQYF
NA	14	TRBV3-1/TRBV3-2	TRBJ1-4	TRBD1	TGTGCCAGCACGACTGGGGACAGGGGTGAAAAACTGTTTTTT	CASTTGDRGEKLFF
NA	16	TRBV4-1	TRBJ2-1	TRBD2	TGCGCCAGCAGCCTAACTAGCGGGAGCTCCTACAATGAGCAGTTCTTC	CASSLTSGSSYNEQFF